The present entry profiles one T cell receptor (beta chain) with its context. Its antigen is still unknown. The input lacks base qualities; no much larger clone sits a single base away. This specimen belongs to a study of human T cells and chemical hapten exposure (dated by TCRdb to 2020 to 2022). Notes on the research overall: For sensitization, 2% DPC in acetone was applied to a roughly 2 cm by roughly 2 cm area of upper inner arm skin. Patch testing was done on the upper back using Finn chambers containing 0.01% DPC, and results were scored after 6 days according to International Contact Dermatitis Research Group standards. Roughly 30 alopecia patients provided blood for TCR sequencing at one to four time points (pre-sensitization, 2, 6 and 24 weeks). Peripheral blood TCR repertoire changes were tracked in vivo in alopecia patients during primary and secondary sensitization to the hapten diphenylcyclopropenone (DPC). Patient blood was sampled pre-sensitization (week 0) and at 2, 6 and about 24 weeks after DPC sensitization. Libraries were pooled for sequencing, and per-sample TCR yields varied mainly because of small differences in library volumes within the pool. The patient cohort, mostly female, included alopecia areata with under or over 50% scalp involvement, alopecia totalis and alopecia universalis. Throughout the approximately 25-week study period, patients were also given weekly therapeutic DPC doses on the scalp.

The library was prepared using RACE. The data were produced on a NextSeq 500. During library preparation, unique molecular identifiers were attached to individual cDNA molecules so that TCRs could be counted quantitatively and reproducibly. For every blood RNA sample, sequencing covered both the TCR alpha and TCR beta chains. In the paper's pipeline: Samples had a median of approximately 96,000 TCRs, with a range from roughly 20,000 to 690,600. The Decombinator software suite was used to annotate V, J and CDR3 in the TCR reads. Every sample was subsampled to the same number of TCRs (28,000) for the PS versus PT1 abundance plots. Expanded TCRs were defined as absent before sensitization and observed at least eight times at the 2-week time point. Clones were called with MiXCR by TCRdb after fastp trimmed the public reads at Q25, and only in-frame beta chains were retained. All rows with the same CDR3 protein become a single entry with the most common DNA and genes. The V and J calls reflect TCRdb's pipeline rather than the authors' work. The sample table contains about 110,000 distinct CDR3 sequences; only one count was recorded for more than 7% of them. Together, the top ten hold about 3.1% of the sample.

Trimming costs V 4 bases and J 8 bases, and their ends lie 18 bases apart. For CDR1 and CDR2, the germline V gene (reference sequence) lists DFQATT and SNEGSKA. Inclusive of the bounding cysteine and phenylalanine, the CDR3 is 15 residues long. Only the CDR3 DNA stays, 45 bases, in frame from base 1. The time point label of this sample denotes: patch test 2, 6 weeks after DPC sensitization. The treatment or condition label of this sample denotes: therapeutic diphenylcyclopropenone sensitization with weekly scalp DPC. Blood at each patch-test visit was drawn before the patch test was applied. To be eligible, patients had to be aged 18 to 70, diagnosed with alopecia and judged suitable for DPC therapy, while pregnant patients were excluded. Total RNA was extracted from unfractionated whole blood collected in Tempus Blood RNA tubes. General study outcomes and caveats: A positive correlation was found between the number of PT1 expanded TCRs and patch test score, with significance reached at thresholds 8, 16 and 32 but not 4. Repeated subsampling changed both the strength of the expansion versus patch-test correlation and the threshold at which the correlation became significant. Expanded TCRs formed significantly more large CDR3 similarity clusters than pre-sensitization or healthy control sets, consistent with antigen-driven responses. All patients had alopecia, a presumed autoimmune disease, so their immune response might differ from that of healthy individuals. No change with DPC sensitization was found in the number of TCRs above 1 in 1000 frequency, and no evidence of global repertoire structure alterations was found.

This TCR derives from a woman aged 35 to 49 with alopecia areata. Some clones in this sample may be carry-over from other donors' samples. This material consisted of whole blood, taken in connection with sensitization to the hapten diphenylcyclopropenone (DPC). In this chain, TRBV20-1 is recombined with TRBJ1-6, and the D gene may be TRBD1, 5 bases matching. CDR3 reads: CSAIGQLSGDSPLHF. The DNA sequence is given as TGCAGTGCTATAGGACAACTATCGGGAGATTCACCCCTCCACTTT.